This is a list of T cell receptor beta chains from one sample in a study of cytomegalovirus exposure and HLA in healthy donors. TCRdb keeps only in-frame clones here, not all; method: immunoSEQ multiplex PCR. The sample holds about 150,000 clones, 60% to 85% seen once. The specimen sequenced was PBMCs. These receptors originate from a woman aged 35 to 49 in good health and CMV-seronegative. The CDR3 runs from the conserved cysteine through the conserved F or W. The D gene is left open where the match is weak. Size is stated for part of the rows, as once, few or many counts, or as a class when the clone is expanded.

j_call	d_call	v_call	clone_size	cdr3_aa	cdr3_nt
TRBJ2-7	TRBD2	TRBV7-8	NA	CASSSTGTSGIWRPYEQYF	TGTGCCAGCAGCTCGACCGGGACTAGCGGTATTTGGCGTCCCTACGAGCAGTACTTC
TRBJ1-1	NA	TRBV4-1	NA	CASSQLGLPPFPLF	TGCGCCAGCAGCCAACTTGGGCTTCCACCCTTCCCTCTTTTT
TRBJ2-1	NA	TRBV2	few	CASTVGGSNEQFF	TGTGCCAGCACCGTGGGGGGATCCAATGAGCAGTTCTTC
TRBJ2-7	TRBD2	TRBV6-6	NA	CASKNNPAGESYEQYF	TGTGCCAGCAAAAACAACCCAGCGGGGGAATCCTACGAGCAGTACTTC
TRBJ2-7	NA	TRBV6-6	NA	CASSQWDSSYEQYF	TGTGCCAGCAGTCAATGGGACTCCTCCTACGAGCAGTACTTC
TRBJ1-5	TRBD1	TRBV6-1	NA	CASSEQPPGQGSNQPQHF	TGTGCCAGCAGTGAGCAACCACCGGGACAGGGCTCTAATCAGCCCCAGCATTTT
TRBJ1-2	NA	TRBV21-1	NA	CASSKGPEGNVGYTF	TGTGCCAGCAGCAAAGGTCCGGAGGGGAACGTGGGCTACACCTTC
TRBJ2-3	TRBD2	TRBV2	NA	CATETSGSTDTQYF	TGTGCCACCGAGACTAGCGGGAGCACAGATACGCAGTATTTT
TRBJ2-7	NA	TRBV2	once	CASRADRLPYEQYF	TGTGCCAGCAGAGCAGACAGGCTTCCCTACGAGCAGTACTTC
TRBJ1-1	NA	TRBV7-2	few	CASSETGVGNTEAFF	TGTGCCAGCAGTGAAACGGGGGTGGGGAACACTGAAGCTTTCTTT
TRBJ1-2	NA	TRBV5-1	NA	CASSLVGGGPNYGYTF	TGCGCCAGCAGCTTGGTCGGGGGGGGTCCTAACTATGGCTACACCTTC
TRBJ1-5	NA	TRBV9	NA	CASSAGQSSNQPQHF	TGTGCCAGCAGCGCCGGACAGTCGAGCAATCAGCCCCAGCATTTT
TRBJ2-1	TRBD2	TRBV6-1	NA	CASSAREGSPPRHNEQFF	TGTGCCAGCAGTGCAAGGGAGGGGTCACCCCCGCGACACAATGAGCAGTTCTTC
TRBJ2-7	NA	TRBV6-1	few	CASSRSYEQYF	TGTGCCAGCAGTCGGTCCTACGAGCAGTACTTC
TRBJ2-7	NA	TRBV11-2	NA	CASSLGQSSYEQYF	TGTGCCAGCAGCTTGGGCCAGAGCTCCTACGAGCAGTACTTC
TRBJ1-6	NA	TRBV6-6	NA	CASSLLGGSAPLHF	TGTGCCAGCAGTTTACTAGGGGGTAGCGCACCCCTCCACTTT
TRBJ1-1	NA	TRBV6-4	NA	CASSDGARGASF	TGTGCCAGCAGTGACGGCGCCCGTGGGGCTTCCTTT
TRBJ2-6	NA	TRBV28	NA	CASIPTRAGANVLTF	TGTGCCAGCATTCCGACTAGGGCTGGGGCCAACGTCCTGACTTTC
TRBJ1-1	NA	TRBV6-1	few	CASSLDSYEAFF	TGTGCCAGCAGTCTAGACAGTTATGAAGCTTTCTTT
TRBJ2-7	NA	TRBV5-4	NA	CASSGAAGAYEQYF	TGTGCCAGCAGCGGCGCGGCAGGGGCCTACGAGCAGTACTTC
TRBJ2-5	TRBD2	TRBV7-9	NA	CASSPQRGQETQYF	TGTGCCAGCAGCCCTCAGCGGGGGCAAGAGACCCAGTACTTC
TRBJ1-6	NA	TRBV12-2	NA	CASRPRVSLRQSSYNSPLHF	TGTGCAAGTCGCCCCAGGGTGTCGTTACGACAGAGCTCCTATAATTCACCCCTCCACTTT
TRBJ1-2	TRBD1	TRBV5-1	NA	CASSLWGQGDGYTF	TGCGCCAGCAGCTTGTGGGGACAGGGGGATGGCTACACCTTC
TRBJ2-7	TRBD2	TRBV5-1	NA	CASSLGGSGATVSYEQYF	TGCGCCAGCAGCTTGGGGGGTAGCGGGGCCACCGTCTCCTACGAGCAGTACTTC
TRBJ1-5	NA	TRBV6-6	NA	CASSYNKFQPQHF	TGTGCCAGCAGTTACAACAAGTTTCAGCCCCAGCATTTT
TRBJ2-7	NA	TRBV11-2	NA	CASSPQASYEQYF	TGTGCCAGCAGCCCCCAGGCCTCCTACGAGCAGTACTTC
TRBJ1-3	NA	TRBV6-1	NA	CASSPPTGVGNTIYF	TGTGCCAGCAGTCCTCCTACAGGCGTCGGGAACACCATATATTTT
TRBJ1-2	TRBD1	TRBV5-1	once	CASSPGQGFVGYTF	TGCGCCAGCAGCCCGGGACAGGGGTTTGTAGGCTACACCTTC
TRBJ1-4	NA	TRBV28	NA	CASSPPGAEANEKLFF	TGTGCCAGCAGTCCACCCGGCGCGGAGGCTAATGAAAAACTGTTTTTT
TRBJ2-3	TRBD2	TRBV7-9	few	CASSSRGQSGRADTDTQYF	TGTGCCAGCAGCTCGAGGGGACAGAGCGGGAGGGCCGACACAGATACGCAGTATTTT
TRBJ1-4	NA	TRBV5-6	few	CASSAHRAGANEKLFF	TGTGCCAGCAGCGCCCACAGGGCGGGGGCTAATGAAAAACTGTTTTTT
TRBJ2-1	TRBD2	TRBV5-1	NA	CASSSRPREGYYNEQFF	TGCGCCAGCAGCTCTCGCCCCCGGGAGGGATACTACAATGAGCAGTTCTTC
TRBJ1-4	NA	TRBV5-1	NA	CASSLEGRGEKLFF	TGCGCCAGCAGCTTGGAGGGGAGGGGTGAAAAACTGTTTTTT
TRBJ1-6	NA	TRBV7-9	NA	CVSSDSDSTSLHF	TGTGTCAGTTCGGACAGCGACAGCACTTCCCTCCACTTT
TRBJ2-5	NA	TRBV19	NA	CASGRGPQETQYF	TGTGCCAGTGGTCGTGGGCCCCAAGAGACCCAGTACTTC
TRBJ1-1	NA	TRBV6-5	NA	CASSYSPGQTEAFF	TGTGCCAGCAGTTACTCCCCGGGACAAACTGAAGCTTTCTTT
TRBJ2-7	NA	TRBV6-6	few	CASSYTEGAYEQYF	TGTGCCAGCAGTTACACCGAGGGGGCCTACGAGCAGTACTTC
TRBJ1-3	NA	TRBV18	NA	CASSATSGNTIYF	TGTGCCAGCTCAGCTACCTCTGGAAACACCATATATTTT
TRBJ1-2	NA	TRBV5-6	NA	CASSLLVRNGYTF	TGTGCCAGCAGCTTGTTAGTCAGGAATGGCTACACCTTC
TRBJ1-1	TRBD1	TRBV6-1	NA	CASSVGQGDTEAFF	TGTGCCAGCAGTGTCGGACAGGGTGACACTGAAGCTTTCTTT
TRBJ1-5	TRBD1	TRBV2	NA	CASSRQGSTNQPQHF	TGTGCCAGCAGTAGACAGGGGAGTACCAATCAGCCCCAGCATTTT
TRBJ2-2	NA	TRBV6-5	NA	CASSRTAQNTGELFF	TGTGCCAGCAGTAGGACAGCCCAAAACACCGGGGAGCTGTTTTTT
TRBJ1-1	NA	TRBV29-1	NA	CSVTRDFPASEAFF	TGCAGCGTTACTCGGGACTTTCCCGCGTCTGAAGCTTTCTTT
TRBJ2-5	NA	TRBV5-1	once	CASSLSSQETQYF	TGCGCCAGCAGCCTTAGCTCCCAAGAGACCCAGTACTTC
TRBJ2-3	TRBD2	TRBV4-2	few	CASSQERGTSGGTQYF	TGTGCCAGCAGCCAAGAGAGAGGGACTAGCGGGGGCACGCAGTATTTT
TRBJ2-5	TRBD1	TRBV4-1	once	CASSQVGEGQGETQYF	TGCGCCAGCAGCCAAGTGGGGGAAGGACAGGGCGAGACCCAGTACTTC
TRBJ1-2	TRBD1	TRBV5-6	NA	CASSPRTGVFNYGYTF	TGTGCCAGCAGCCCCAGGACAGGCGTATTTAACTATGGCTACACCTTC
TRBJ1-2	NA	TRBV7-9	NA	CASSLGPDGIHTF	TGTGCCAGCAGCCTGGGGCCGGATGGGATTCACACCTTC
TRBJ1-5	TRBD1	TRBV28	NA	CASSPATGRSNQPQHF	TGTGCCAGCAGCCCGGCGACAGGGAGGAGCAATCAGCCCCAGCATTTT
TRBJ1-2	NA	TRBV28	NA	CASSTGQYYGYTF	TGTGCCAGCAGTACCGGACAGTACTATGGCTACACCTTC
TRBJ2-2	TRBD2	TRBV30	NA	CAWSKGLAGTGELFF	TGTGCCTGGAGTAAGGGACTAGCGGGCACCGGGGAGCTGTTTTTT
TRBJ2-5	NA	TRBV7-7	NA	CASSLARGETQYF	TGTGCTAGCAGCTTAGCGCGAGGGGAGACCCAGTACTTC
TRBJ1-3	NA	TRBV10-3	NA	CAIGGGSGNTIYF	TGTGCCATCGGAGGCGGCTCTGGAAACACCATATATTTT
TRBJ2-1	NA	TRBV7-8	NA	CASSFGLTGYNEQFF	TGTGCCAGCAGCTTTGGGTTAACGGGCTACAATGAGCAGTTCTTC
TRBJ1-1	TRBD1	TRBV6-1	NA	CASRDRVWTEAFF	TGTGCCAGCAGGGACAGGGTTTGGACTGAAGCTTTCTTT
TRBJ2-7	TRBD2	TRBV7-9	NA	CASSLAGGLAGGREQYF	TGTGCCAGCAGCTTAGCCGGGGGACTAGCGGGAGGAAGAGAGCAGTACTTC
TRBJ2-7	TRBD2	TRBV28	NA	CASSPGLAYPYEQYF	TGTGCCAGCAGCCCCGGACTAGCGTACCCCTACGAGCAGTACTTC
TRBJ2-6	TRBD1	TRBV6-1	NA	CASSGVGTGWSGANVLTF	TGTGCCAGCAGTGGGGTTGGGACAGGGTGGTCTGGGGCCAACGTCCTGACTTTC
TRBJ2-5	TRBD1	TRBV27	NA	CASSWGTGQETQYF	TGTGCCAGCAGTTGGGGGACAGGTCAAGAGACCCAGTACTTC